The 23 T cell receptor beta chains reported below all come from one sample, sequenced in a study of identical twins. MiXCR, applied by TCRdb to the 5' RACE reads, yields one record per CDR3 protein. In the table there are some 570,000 distinct CDR3 sequences, approximately 20% of which are singletons. This sample was shared with a second study, whose subject was yellow fever vaccine responses in identical twins.

Sequenced input: CD4+ T cells sorted from blood. The receptors were gathered from a woman under 30 in good health.

The sample holds a few counts of this clonotype. This chain joins TRBV12-3 or TRBV12-4 and TRBJ2-2; possibly TRBD2 for D (6 bases). The CDR3 is 15 amino acids. The V gene lost 6 bases and the J gene lost 4 bases, with 15 bases spanning the gap. For the CDR3, the DNA is TGTGCCAGCAGCCCGCCGGGACTCAGCACCGGGGAGCTGTTTTTT. This gives the protein CASSPPGLSTGELFF.

V and J are TRBV29-1 and TRBJ2-2, with TRBD2 identical over 8 bases. Germline lookup yields CDR1 SQVTM and CDR2 ANQGSEA. The length of the CDR3 is 13 residues. The V gene end was trimmed by 5 bases and the J gene end by 1 base; junction bases not matched to a gene: 0. CDR3 loop: CSVLAGNTGELFF. The CDR3 region has the DNA TGCAGCGTTCTAGCGGGGAACACCGGGGAGCTGTTTTTT.

The V call is TRBV6-6, the J call TRBJ2-3; no clear D. Trimming shortened V by 6 bases and J by 6 bases, and 10 bases separated the two germline ends. CDR1 is MNHNY and CDR2 is SVGAGI in the germline V gene (reference sequence). CDR3 size: 12 residues. CDR3 in amino acids: CASRETGDTQYF. CDR3 nucleotide sequence: TGTGCCAGCAGGGAGACCGGTGATACGCAGTATTTT.

This chain connects TRBV9 to TRBJ2-1; 8 nucleotides line up with TRBD2. Germline CDR1 SGDLS, CDR2 YYNGEE. With 1 base clipped from V and 10 bases from J, the junction kept 10 bases outside the gene matches. The CDR3 loop spans 15 amino acids. CDR3 nucleotide sequence: TGTGCCAGCAGCGTAAATTGGGGGACTAGAGGCGAGCAGTTCTTC. Its translation: CASSVNWGTRGEQFF. Filled out from reference TRBV9 and TRBJ2-1, the complete variable domain reads DSGVTQTPKHLITATGQRVTLRCSPRSGDLSVYWYQQSLDQGLQFLIQYYNGEERAKGNILERFSAQQFPDLHSELNLSSLELGDSALYFCASSVNWGTRGEQFFGPGTRLTVL.

The gene calls are TRBV12-3 or TRBV12-4 and TRBJ2-2; 7 positions match TRBD2. There are 17 residues in the CDR3. Trimming cost V 5 bases and J 0 bases; bases outside gene matches: 9. This chain's CDR3 is CASSPRPGLTNTGELFF. In DNA form, the CDR3 reads TGTGCCAGCAGTCCCCGCCCGGGACTAACGAACACCGGGGAGCTGTTTTTT.

The genes are TRBV5-6 and TRBJ1-2; 7 nucleotides agree with TRBD1. The germline gives CDR1 SGHDT, CDR2 YYEEEE. The CDR3 covers 15 residues. The ends lost 6 bases at V and 2 bases at J; junction bases unmatched: 10. The CDR3 DNA follows: TGTGCCAGCAACGTGGGACAGCTGGGGAACTATGGCTACACCTTC. It specifies CASNVGQLGNYGYTF. The full variable domain, with the rest looked up from reference TRBV5-6 and TRBJ1-2, is DAGVTQSPTHLIKTRGQQVTLRCSPKSGHDTVSWYQQALGQGPQFIFQYYEEEERQRGNFPDRFSGHQFPNYSSELNVNALLLGDSALYLCASNVGQLGNYGYTFGSGTRLTVV.

This clonotype was counted only a few times. The chain uses TRBV20-1 and TRBJ2-1; D gene unclear. Germline assignment: CDR1 DFQATT and CDR2 SNEGSKA (reference sequence). The CDR3 sequence is 15 residues long. V lost 0 bases to trimming and J lost 5 bases, with 14 bases between them. Here the CDR3 DNA reads TGCAGTGCTAGAGATCCGCTAACGGTGGACAATGAGCAGTTCTTC. Its protein is CSARDPLTVDNEQFF.

The V gene is TRBV14, the J gene TRBJ1-1; no definite D call. The CDR3 totals 14 residues. V lost 3 bases and J 1 base, leaving 9 bases between the germline ends. The germline V gene has CDR1 SGHDN and CDR2 FVKESK. In nucleotides, the CDR3 is TGTGCCAGCAGCCAGGTGGGGTCGAACACTGAAGCTTTCTTT. Protein sequence: CASSQVGSNTEAFF.

CDR3 nucleotides: TGTGCCAGCAGTTTTTGGGGGAGCGACGAGCAGTACTTC. Its protein product is CASSFWGSDEQYF. The J gene is TRBJ2-7, the V gene TRBV12-3 or TRBV12-4; D tentatively fits TRBD1 or TRBD2 (5 bases each). The CDR3 is 13 residues long. V was cut by 3 bases and J by 5 bases, with 11 bases left in between.

This clonotype was recorded a few times. The chain links TRBV28 to TRBJ2-5, with 10 bases fitting TRBD2. The CDR3 contains 16 residues. The V and J ends lost 2 bases and 4 bases, in that order; junction bases with no gene match: 7. Germline CDR1 is MDHEN and CDR2 is SYDVKM. CDR3 loop: CASSLGASGSGETQYF. In DNA form, the CDR3 reads TGTGCCAGCAGTTTAGGGGCTAGCGGGAGTGGAGAGACCCAGTACTTC.

The J gene is TRBJ2-1, the V gene TRBV21-1; the table's D call of TRBD2 was not tested on the DNA. TRBV21-1 constitutes a pseudogene. This CDR3 has 18 residues. CDR3 in amino acids: CASRNPSTAGSSYNEQFF. Here the CDR3 DNA reads TGTGCCAGCAGGAATCCCTCAACAGCGGGGAGCTCCTACAATGAGCAGTTCTTC.

This clonotype was seen a handful of times. The chain carries TRBV29-1 and TRBJ2-7, with a weak D call TRBD1 (5 bases). Germline loops: CDR1 SQVTM, CDR2 ANQGSEA. This CDR3 comprises 12 residues. V was cut by 5 bases and J by 2 bases, with 10 bases left in between. Here the CDR3 DNA reads TGCAGCGTTTCTCTAGGGGCCTACGAGCAGTACTTC. Translated: CSVSLGAYEQYF.

The rearrangement joins TRBV10-3 to TRBJ2-2; TRBD2 agrees at 12 bases. This CDR3 is 16 amino acids long. Germline V lookup: CDR1 ENHRY, CDR2 SYGVKD. V lost 4 bases, J lost 4 bases, and 4 bases stayed unmatched. The chain's CDR3 is CAISATSGSLTGELFF. The CDR3 nucleotides are TGTGCCATCAGTGCGACTAGCGGGAGCCTCACCGGGGAGCTGTTTTTT.

J is TRBJ1-3 and V is TRBV7-2; no definite D call. The CDR3 consists of 15 residues. The ends were cut back, 2 bases at V and 2 bases at J, with 10 bases in the middle. Per germline, CDR1 SGHTA and CDR2 FQGNSA. The CDR3 loop is CASSLTRDPGNTIYF. The DNA of the CDR3 is TGTGCCAGCAGCTTAACACGGGATCCTGGAAACACCATATATTTT.

In its sample, this clonotype was seen a few times. The genes are TRBV5-1 and TRBJ2-3, with no clear D. Between the trimmed V and J ends, which lost 2 bases and 0 bases, there was a span of 10 bases. Per germline, CDR1 SGHRS and CDR2 YFSETQ. This CDR3 has 15 residues. CDR3 bases: TGCGCCAGCAGCTTCCCACTTTCTAGCACAGATACGCAGTATTTT. This encodes CASSFPLSSTDTQYF.

This rearrangement joins TRBV29-1 to TRBJ2-1; D call uncertain. This CDR3 comprises 16 residues. V lost 7 bases, J lost 3 bases, and 22 bases lay in between. Germline-derived CDR1 and CDR2 are SQVTM and ANQGSEA. CDR3 nucleotides: TGCAGCGCCGGATCGTTCGGGCCCGGCCTCTACAATGAGCAGTTCTTC. This translates into CSAGSFGPGLYNEQFF.

The table lists this clonotype with a few counts. The chain has TRBV2 and TRBJ2-3; 7 nucleotides line up with TRBD1. Losses at the gene ends were 0 bases for V and 4 bases for J; bases not matched to a gene: 7. Germline V gives CDR1 SNHLY, CDR2 FYNNEI. The length of the CDR3 is 16 residues. Here the CDR3 reads CASSEAGRGGADTQYF. The CDR3 bases are TGTGCCAGCAGTGAAGCAGGGCGAGGGGGCGCAGATACGCAGTATTTT. Based on the CDR3 plus reference TRBV2 and TRBJ2-3, the full variable domain is EPEVTQTPSHQVTQMGQEVILRCVPISNHLYFYWYRQILGQKVEFLVSFYNNEISEKSEIFDDQFSVERPDGSNFTLKIRSTKLEDSAMYFCASSEAGRGGADTQYFGPGTRLTVL.

This clonotype came up a few times. The gene calls are TRBV20-1 and TRBJ2-1; possible D gene TRBD2, 5 bases. Per the germline V gene, CDR1 is DFQATT and CDR2 is SNEGSKA (reference sequence). V was trimmed by 5 bases and J by 7 bases, leaving 15 bases between them. There are 13 residues in the CDR3. The chain's CDR3 is CSASGLVGNEQFF. The CDR3 nucleotides read TGCAGTGCTTCCGGACTGGTAGGAAATGAGCAGTTCTTC.

Only a few counts were recorded for this clonotype. The chain carries TRBV27 and TRBJ2-1, with 13 bases lining up with TRBD2. The ends lost 5 bases at V and 15 bases at J; junction bases unmatched: 13. The CDR3 has 15 amino acids. Germline V gives CDR1 MNHEY, CDR2 SMNVEV (reference sequence). The CDR3 region is CASSPRLAGGGVPFF. In nucleotides, the CDR3 is TGTGCCAGCAGTCCCCGACTAGCGGGAGGTGGAGTTCCGTTCTTC.

This clonotype occurred many times. The CDR3: CASSYSGTGSYEQYF. In DNA form, the CDR3 reads TGTGCCAGCAGTTACTCGGGGACGGGCTCCTACGAGCAGTACTTC. This sequence joins TRBV6-5 and TRBJ2-7; D may correspond to TRBD1 or TRBD2 (5 bases each). The germline gives CDR1 MNHEY, CDR2 SVGAGI. CDR3 length equals 15 residues. The V and J ends lost 0 bases and 0 bases respectively, with 9 bases between them.

This chain links TRBV5-6 with TRBJ2-5; D gene ambiguous. Deletions cut 4 bases from V and 5 bases from J, with 18 bases between. CDR1 and CDR2 from the germline V gene are SGHDT and YYEEEE. The CDR3 has 15 amino acids. CDR3 sequence (DNA): TGTGCCAGCAGCCCCCGAACTAACCCAAGTGAGACCCAGTACTTC. This codes for CASSPRTNPSETQYF.

This clonotype was detected only a few times. The chain uses TRBV4-1 and TRBJ1-4; D gene uncertain. V was cut by 0 bases and J by 5 bases, with 4 bases left in between. This CDR3 has 13 residues. CDR1 is MGHRA and CDR2 is YSYEKL in the germline V gene. The CDR3 here is CASSQELNEKLFF. For the CDR3, the DNA is TGCGCCAGCAGCCAAGAACTCAATGAAAAACTGTTTTTT.

This clonotype has only a few counts. The rearrangement joins TRBV24-1 to TRBJ2-1, with 12 bases that match TRBD2. The CDR3 runs 15 residues. V was clipped by 5 bases and J by 5 bases; unmatched bases: 3. Germline CDR1 reads KGHDR; CDR2 reads SFDVKD. This CDR3 reads CATSGTSGTHNEQFF. The CDR3 bases are TGTGCCACCAGTGGGACTAGCGGGACCCACAATGAGCAGTTCTTC.